Sequencing of this T cell receptor beta chain was carried out in a study of cytomegalovirus exposure and HLA in healthy donors. In the PCR, 60 Vbeta and 13 Jbeta primers were used. Method: immunoSEQ multiplex PCR; TCRdb's copy keeps in-frame clones and lacks some. Of 40,000 or so clones in the sample, over 70% are singletons; the top ten hold approximately 6.3%. CDR1 and CDR2 from the germline V gene are SGDLS and YYNGEE. The V and J ends lost 4 bases and 0 bases respectively, with 11 bases between them. There are 15 residues in the CDR3. Sequenced material: PBMCs. This receptor was identified in a man younger than 40 in good health and CMV-seronegative. The chain has TRBV9 and TRBJ1-3; D may be TRBD1 (6 bases). CDR3: CASSPNRASGNTIYF. Here the CDR3 DNA reads TGTGCCAGCAGCCCAAACAGGGCCTCTGGAAACACCATATATTTT.